The clone carrying this T cell receptor (beta chain) has just a few counts. The V segment lost 0 bases and the J segment 4 bases; nucleotides outside the gene matches: 1. Germline CDR1 reads MGHRA; CDR2 reads YSYEKL. This CDR3 is 15 amino acids long. These data are taken from a study of sequential checkpoint blockade in melanoma. Study-wide background: Both treatment sequences were followed by maintenance nivolumab.

Using immunoSEQ multiplex PCR, the repertoire was profiled, and TCRdb retains in-frame clones only, with some absent. Altogether tens of thousands of clones are present, about four fifths being singletons, with the ten largest covering over 9%. Treatment indicated: randomized to nivolumab then ipilimumab (arm A) or the reverse (arm B). PBMC sorting kept live CD3+CD8+ cells without CD19 or CD56. The source was CD8+ T cells sorted from blood (inferred from file names), collected from a patient given nivolumab and ipilimumab in sequence. V gene TRBV4-1 combines with J gene TRBJ2-7; TRBD2 aligns across 12 bases. This clonotype was obtained from a human donor with melanoma. The CDR3 nucleotides are TGCGCCAGCAGCCAAGAGGGACTAGCGGGTTACGAGCAGTACTTC. It translates to CASSQEGLAGYEQYF.